This T cell receptor (beta chain) came from a study of T cell responses to AZD1222 COVID-19 vaccine. The CDR3 sequence is 13 residues long. Between the trimmed V and J ends, which lost 2 bases and 0 bases, there was a span of 4 bases. Per the germline V gene, CDR1 is MNHEY and CDR2 is SVGEGT. Data came from immunoSEQ multiplex PCR; TCRdb stores just in-frame clones and leaves some out. Of some 190,000 clones detected, roughly 94% appear once; the ten largest clones hold approximately 1.5%. The TCR was taken from an adult who received the MenACWY meningococcal vaccine as a control. The sequenced sample was peripheral blood, obtained 28 days after the second dose of the MenACWY control vaccine. The chain uses TRBV6-2 or TRBV6-3 and TRBJ2-5; D is undetermined. For the CDR3, the DNA is TGTGCCAGCAGTTACCCCTACCAAGAGACCCAGTACTTC. The encoded protein is CASSYPYQETQYF.